Below, 8 T cell receptor beta chains from the same sample are listed, as sequenced in a study of OX40 agonist ivuxolimab in advanced cancers. Clones were sequenced by immunoSEQ multiplex PCR, and TCRdb holds only the in-frame ones, with some missing. The repertoire has over 50,000 clones, about 88% of them found once; the top ten carry 18%. The source material was CD4+ or CD8+ T cells sorted from blood, sampled in a trial of the OX40 agonist ivuxolimab. The receptors here all came from an adult with an advanced solid tumor such as melanoma, head and neck, liver or kidney cancer.

The chain joins TRBV30 to TRBJ2-3, with 8 nucleotides matching TRBD2. Germline lookup yields CDR1 GTSNPN and CDR2 SVGIG (reference sequence). The CDR3 sequence is 16 residues long. V lost 0 bases, J lost 5 bases, and 10 bases stayed unmatched. The CDR3 loop is CAWSVHSGSKIDTQYF. CDR3 DNA: TGTGCCTGGAGTGTACACAGCGGGAGCAAGATAGATACGCAGTATTTT.

The rearrangement joins TRBV11-2 to TRBJ1-4; maybe TRBD1 (6 bases). CDR1 is SGHAT and CDR2 is FQNNGV in the germline V gene. V lost 6 bases, J lost 7 bases, and 12 bases lay in between. The CDR3 has 13 residues. This chain's CDR3 is CASRNVGGEKLFF. The CDR3 DNA sequence: TGTGCCAGCAGGAACGTAGGGGGTGAAAAACTGTTTTTT.

The chain joins TRBV27 to TRBJ2-3, with D possibly TRBD2 on 6 matching bases. V lost 9 bases and J lost 6, with 16 bases in between. The V gene's germline CDR1 is MNHEY and CDR2 SMNVEV (reference sequence). The CDR3 has 13 residues. The CDR3 reads CASSEGRWDTQYF. In DNA, the CDR3 is TGTGCCAGTTCGGAGGGCCGGTGGGATACGCAGTATTTT.

This rearrangement joins TRBV7-9 to TRBJ2-5; no clear D. Trimming cost V 1 base and J 0 bases, with 9 bases left between them. The CDR3 is 15 residues long. CDR1 is SEHNR, CDR2 FQNEAQ, per germline (reference sequence). CDR3 sequence reads: CASSLGIIYQETQYF. CDR3 DNA: TGTGCCAGCAGCTTAGGGATTATTTACCAAGAGACCCAGTACTTC.

The J gene is TRBJ2-7, the V gene TRBV6-1, with D perhaps TRBD2 (6 bases). The CDR3 covers 15 residues. Germline lookup yields CDR1 MNHNS and CDR2 SASEGT. V was cut by 3 bases and J by 0 bases, with 12 bases left in between. The CDR3 is CASSDGYGGSYEQYF. The CDR3, as DNA: TGTGCCAGCAGTGACGGCTACGGGGGCTCCTACGAGCAGTACTTC.

The chain carries TRBV7-9 and TRBJ1-2, with D perhaps matching TRBD1 (5 bases). The germline CDR1 and CDR2 sequences are SEHNR and FQNEAQ (reference sequence). Trimming took off 6 bases at V and 3 bases at J, with 14 bases between the two ends. The CDR3 totals 14 residues. CDR3 region: CASSSPGGDYGYTF. In nucleotides, the CDR3 is TGTGCCAGCAGTTCTCCTGGAGGGGACTATGGCTACACCTTC. Variable domain in full (rest from reference TRBV7-9 and TRBJ1-2): DTGVSQNPRHKITKRGQNVTFRCDPISEHNRLYWYRQTLGQGPEFLTYFQNEAQLEKSRLLSDRFSAERPKGSFSTLEIQRTEQGDSAMYLCASSSPGGDYGYTFGSGTRLTVV.

The chain is built from TRBV29-1 and TRBJ2-2; D uncertain. Germline CDR1 SQVTM, CDR2 ANQGSEA. This CDR3 contains 12 residues. The V end lost 7 bases, the J end lost 4 bases, and 10 bases lay between the germline ends. The CDR3 protein is CSANGATGELFF. DNA for the CDR3: TGCAGCGCAAACGGTGCCACCGGGGAGCTGTTTTTT.

This clone appeared once. The V gene is TRBV15, the J gene TRBJ2-5; a weak D match, TRBD2 (6 bases). The J call may not be correct, given that the DNA end is closer to TRBJ2-7. The CDR3 runs 15 residues. Germline values: CDR1 LNHNV, CDR2 YYDKDF (reference sequence). CDR3 in amino acids: CATSRDPGGPYEQYF. In nucleotides, the CDR3 is TGTGCCACCAGCAGAGACCCCGGGGGTCCCTACGAGCAGTACTTC.